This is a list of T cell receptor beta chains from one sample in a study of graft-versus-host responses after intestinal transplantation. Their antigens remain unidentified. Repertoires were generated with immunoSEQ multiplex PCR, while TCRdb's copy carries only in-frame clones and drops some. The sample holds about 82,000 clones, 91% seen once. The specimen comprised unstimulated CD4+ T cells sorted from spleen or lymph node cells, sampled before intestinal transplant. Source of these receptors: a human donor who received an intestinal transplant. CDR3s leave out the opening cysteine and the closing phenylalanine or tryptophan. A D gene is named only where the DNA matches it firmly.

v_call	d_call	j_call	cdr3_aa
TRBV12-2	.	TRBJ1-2	ASRLKGSYT
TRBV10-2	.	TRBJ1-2	ASSDPARYGYT
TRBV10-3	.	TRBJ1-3	AISEGEPGNTIY
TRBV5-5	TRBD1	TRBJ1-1	ASSRGTGLEAF
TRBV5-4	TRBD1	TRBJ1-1	ASSLVQGAGTEAF
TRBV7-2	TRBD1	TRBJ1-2	ASSLEGTGNYGYT
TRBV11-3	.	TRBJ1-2	ASSLTRVGSYT
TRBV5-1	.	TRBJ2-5	ASSLVGAPQETQY
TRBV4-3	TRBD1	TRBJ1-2	ASSPTPGQQLYGYT
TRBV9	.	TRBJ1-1	ASSVDWNTEAF
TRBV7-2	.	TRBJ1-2	ASSLAYPVEGYT
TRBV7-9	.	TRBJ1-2	ASSAAGRRGYT
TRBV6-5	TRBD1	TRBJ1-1	ASRRGTGHTEAF
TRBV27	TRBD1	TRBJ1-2	ASSPSRGNYGYT
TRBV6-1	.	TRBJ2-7	ASSEVGPRYEQY
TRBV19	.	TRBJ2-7	ASSILGLSSGSEQY
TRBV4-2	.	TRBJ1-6	ASSQMQPGLGSPLH
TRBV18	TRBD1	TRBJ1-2	ASSPRTGVGQGAAGYT
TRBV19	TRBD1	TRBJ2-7	ASTRQGDRNEQY
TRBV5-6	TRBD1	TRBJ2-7	ASSVRDRFSYEQY
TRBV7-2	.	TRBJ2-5	ASSLVTDSQETQY
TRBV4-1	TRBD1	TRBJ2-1	ASSQDKGQANEQF
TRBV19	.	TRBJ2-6	ASTNSISGANVLT
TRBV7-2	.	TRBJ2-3	ASSLAGGGGTDTQY
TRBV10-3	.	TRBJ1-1	ASHRVEGTEAF
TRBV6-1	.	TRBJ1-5	ASSPGGLGNQPQH
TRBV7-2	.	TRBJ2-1	ASSFRTAGNEQF
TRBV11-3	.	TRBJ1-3	ASSALSASGNTIY
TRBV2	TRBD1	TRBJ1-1	ASSEIGQGLGTEAF
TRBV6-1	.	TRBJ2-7	ASSLLPGGPNEQY
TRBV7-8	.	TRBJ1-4	ASSSPTQVEKLF
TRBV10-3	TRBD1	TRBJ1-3	AIRPQGTDTIY
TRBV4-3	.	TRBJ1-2	ASSQVGSDYGYT
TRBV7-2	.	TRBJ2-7	ASSTRQLAYEQY
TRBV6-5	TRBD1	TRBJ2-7	ASSYSGTGYEQY
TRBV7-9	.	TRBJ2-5	ASSLGPLPTDKETQY
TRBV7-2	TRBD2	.	ASSLGLAGAYEQY
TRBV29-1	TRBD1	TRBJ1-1	SVERGQGNTEAF
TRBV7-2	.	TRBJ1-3	ASSLMGAPGNTIY
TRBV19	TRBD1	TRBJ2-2	ASSIGQGTGELF
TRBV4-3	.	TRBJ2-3	ASSQIPRGLYTDTQY
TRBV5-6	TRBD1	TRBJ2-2	ASRRQGSGTGELF
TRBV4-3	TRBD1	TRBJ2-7	ASSQDGTGQFRAYEQY
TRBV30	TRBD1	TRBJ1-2	AWSGQGASGYT
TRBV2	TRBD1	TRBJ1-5	ASTEVEGAQPQH
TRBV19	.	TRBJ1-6	ASSSGVGAVSPLH
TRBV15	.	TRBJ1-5	ATSRRDFEPQH
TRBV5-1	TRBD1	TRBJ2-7	ASSSGGQPSYEQY
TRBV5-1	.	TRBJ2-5	ASSRRATETQY